Listed here are 5 T cell receptor beta chains from one sample, sequenced in a study of shared clonotypes between healthy human individuals. Libraries were prepared by immunoSEQ multiplex PCR; TCRdb keeps only in-frame clonotypes and omits some of them. In the table there are 90,000 to 100,000 clones, roughly half of which are singletons. The sequenced sample consisted of PBMCs. The receptors here all came from a woman aged 40 to 50 in good health. Some clones in this sample may be carry-over from other donors' samples.

There are a few counts of this clone. This chain joins TRBV18 and TRBJ2-3; tentative D call: TRBD2 (5 bases). Trimming took 4 bases from V and 6 from J, leaving 14 bases between them. The germline gives CDR1 KGHSH, CDR2 LQKENI. This CDR3 region has 14 residues. As DNA, the CDR3 is TGTGCCAGCTCACAAGGACTGCAAGCGGATACGCAGTATTTT. Protein product: CASSQGLQADTQYF. The full variable domain, with the rest looked up from reference TRBV18 and TRBJ2-3, is NAGVMQNPRHLVRRRGQEARLRCSPMKGHSHVYWYRQLPEEGLKFMVYLQKENIIDESGMPKERFSAEFPKEGPSILRIQQVVRGDSAAYFCASSQGLQADTQYFGPGTRLTVL.

The table lists this clone with many counts. At one end the junction does not follow the germline gene, possibly because of a read error. The chain employs TRBV7-3 and TRBJ2-2; no clear D gene. Germline V gene lookup returns CDR1 SGHTA and CDR2 FQGTGA. The CDR3 is made up of 14 amino acids. CDR3 nucleotides: TGTGCCGGCAGCTTAGTACCGAACACCGGGGAGCTGTTTTTT. Protein sequence: CAGSLVPNTGELFF.

This clone came up once. V usage is TRBV5-1 and J usage is TRBJ1-1; TRBD1 agrees at 9 bases. CDR1 and CDR2 from the germline V gene are SGHRS and YFSETQ. The CDR3 extends over 14 amino acids. V shed 2 bases and J 4 bases; nucleotides not matched to a gene: 3. The chain's CDR3 is CASSLNRGLTEAFF. The CDR3 coding sequence is TGCGCCAGCAGCTTAAACAGGGGGCTCACTGAAGCTTTCTTT.

With respect to this clone: One base separates it from a far larger clone, so it is likely a read error. The chain joins TRBV5-4 to TRBJ1-1; the D gene is possibly TRBD1 (6 bases). V lost 7 bases and J lost 5, with 18 bases in between. Germline CDR1 SGHNT, CDR2 YYREEE (reference sequence). CDR3 length: 14 residues. The CDR3 bases are TGTGCCAGCGGCAATACAGGGTTGTATACTGAAGCTTTCTTT. Protein sequence: CASGNTGLYTEAFF.

This clone was seen more than once but under ten times. V gene TRBV20-1 combines with J gene TRBJ2-3; D may be TRBD2 (6 bases). The CDR3 spans 11 residues. Germline values: CDR1 DFQATT, CDR2 SNEGSKA (reference sequence). Trimming shortened V by 5 bases and J by 10 bases, and 13 bases separated the two germline ends. The CDR3 DNA reads as TGCAGTGCTGCGGGACTCCCGGCGCAGTATTTT. Its translation: CSAAGLPAQYF.